This TCR beta chain emerged from a study of T cells in Graves' hyperthyroidism and ophthalmopathy. On the study more broadly: Any treatment followed the collection of peripheral blood at initial diagnosis.

Used for diagnoses were clinical symptoms, serum thyroxine and TRAb, thyroid ultrasound and orbital computed tomography. The CDR3 length is 16 residues. Germline V gene sequence: CDR1 DFQATT, CDR2 SNEGSKA (reference sequence). Trimming removed 6 bases from V and 1 base from J, with 20 bases in between. Broader study findings: Ophthalmopathy was distinguished from stable hyperthyroidism by 13 V-J signatures.

Authors of the study amplified TCR beta CDR3 regions from RNA transcripts. Primed by the HTBI set, a first-round RT-PCR was run on the TCR CDR3. TCRdb reprocessed the multiplex PCR reads with MiXCR, giving one entry per CDR3 protein. The top ten clones hold roughly 50% of a sample with 500,000 to 600,000 distinct CDR3 sequences, nearly 20% of them seen once. Ten or more counts support this clonotype. Its antigen remains unknown. The clonotype originates from a man aged 35 to 55 with Graves' ophthalmopathy. The gene calls are TRBV20-1 and TRBJ2-3; TRBD1 might be the D (5 bases). Sequencing was performed on blood. CDR3 sequence: CSAQPQGLGRTDTQYF. In DNA, the CDR3 is TGCAGTGCCCAACCTCAGGGATTAGGGCGCACAGATACGCAGTATTTT.